The subject of this entry is one T cell receptor beta chain. Trimming shortened V by 0 bases and J by 9 bases, and 6 bases separated the two germline ends. This CDR3 has 11 amino acids. Per the study methods: The authors estimated nucleated cell counts from reference gene primer amplification. This table comes from immunoSEQ multiplex PCR, and its TCRdb copy is limited to in-frame clones, with some not included. The DNA gave D and trimming, while V, J and clone size come from that table. The table shows approximately 110,000 clones, with approximately 85% occurring only once. The data stem from a study of blood T cell repertoires in COVID-19. Across the whole study: COVID-19 samples collected from the United States, Italy and Spain covered acute and convalescent phases. T cells, B-cell-depleted T cells, or PBMCs supplied cDNA or gDNA.

The material sequenced was peripheral blood. This TCR derives from a man aged 45 to 65 with acute or convalescent COVID-19. This rearrangement joins TRBV12-3 or TRBV12-4 to TRBJ2-7, with unresolved D. CDR3 sequence (DNA): TGTGCCAGCAGTTTAGCGATGGCGCAGTACTTC. Protein: CASSLAMAQYF.